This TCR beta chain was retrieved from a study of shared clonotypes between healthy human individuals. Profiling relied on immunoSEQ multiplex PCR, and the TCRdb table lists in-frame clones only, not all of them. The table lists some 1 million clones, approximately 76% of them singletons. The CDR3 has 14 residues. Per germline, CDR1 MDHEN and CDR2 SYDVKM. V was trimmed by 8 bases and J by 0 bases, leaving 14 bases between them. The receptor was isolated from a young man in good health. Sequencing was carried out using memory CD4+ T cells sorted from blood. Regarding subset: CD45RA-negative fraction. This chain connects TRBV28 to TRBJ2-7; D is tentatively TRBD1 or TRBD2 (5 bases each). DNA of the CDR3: TGTGCCAGCGCCGGCATGGGGGTCTCCTACGAGCAGTACTTC. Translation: CASAGMGVSYEQYF.